This T cell receptor (beta chain) was recorded in a study of blood T cell dynamics during melanoma immunotherapy. Study-wide results and limits: Whether repertoire-driving clones were melanoma-specific could not be determined.

Sequencing used immunoSEQ multiplex PCR; TCRdb keeps in-frame clones, though not all of them. Found here are 8,500 to 14,000 clones, 83% of them singletons; the top ten hold over 15%. The V gene end was trimmed by 3 bases and the J gene end by 4 bases; junction bases not matched to a gene: 7. CDR1 is KGHSH, CDR2 LQKENI, per germline. This CDR3 region has 15 residues. As for this clone: Its cognate antigen is unknown.

Time point specified: pre-treatment baseline. The TCR originated in a human donor with melanoma. The chain is built from TRBV18 and TRBJ2-7, with 9 bases identical to TRBD1. Sequences were derived from blood, sampled from a patient treated with checkpoint blockade. CDR3: CASSPPGQGRYEQYF. In DNA, the CDR3 is TGTGCCAGCTCACCCCCGGGACAGGGAAGATACGAGCAGTACTTC.